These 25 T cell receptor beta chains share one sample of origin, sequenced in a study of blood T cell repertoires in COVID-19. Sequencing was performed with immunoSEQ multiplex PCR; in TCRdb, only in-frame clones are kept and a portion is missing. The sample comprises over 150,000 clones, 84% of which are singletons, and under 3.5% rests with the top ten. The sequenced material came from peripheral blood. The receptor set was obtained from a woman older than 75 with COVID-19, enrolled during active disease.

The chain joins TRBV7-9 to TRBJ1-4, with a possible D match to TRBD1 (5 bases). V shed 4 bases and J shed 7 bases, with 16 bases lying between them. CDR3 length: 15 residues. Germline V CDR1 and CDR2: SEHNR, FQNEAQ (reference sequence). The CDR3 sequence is CASSSLRVFGEKLFF. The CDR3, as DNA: TGTGCCAGCAGCTCGCTCAGGGTGTTCGGTGAAAAACTGTTTTTT.

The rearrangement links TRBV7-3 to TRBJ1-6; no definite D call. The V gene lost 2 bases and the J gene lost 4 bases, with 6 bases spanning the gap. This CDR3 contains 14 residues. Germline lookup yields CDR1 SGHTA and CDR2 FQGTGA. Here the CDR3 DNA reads TGTGCCAGCAGCTTATACGGGTATAATTCACCCCTCCACTTT. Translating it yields CASSLYGYNSPLHF.

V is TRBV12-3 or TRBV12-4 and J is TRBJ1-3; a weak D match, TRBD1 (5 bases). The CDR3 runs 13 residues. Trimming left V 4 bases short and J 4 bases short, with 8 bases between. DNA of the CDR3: TGTGCCAGCAGTTCGCGACAGGGAAACACCATATATTTT. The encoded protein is CASSSRQGNTIYF.

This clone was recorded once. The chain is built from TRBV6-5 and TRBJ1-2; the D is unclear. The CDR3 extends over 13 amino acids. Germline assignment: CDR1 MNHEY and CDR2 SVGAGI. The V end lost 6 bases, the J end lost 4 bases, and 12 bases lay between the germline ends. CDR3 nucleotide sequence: TGTGCCAGCAGGGTGAGCCGGAGCTATGGCTACACCTTC. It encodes CASRVSRSYGYTF.

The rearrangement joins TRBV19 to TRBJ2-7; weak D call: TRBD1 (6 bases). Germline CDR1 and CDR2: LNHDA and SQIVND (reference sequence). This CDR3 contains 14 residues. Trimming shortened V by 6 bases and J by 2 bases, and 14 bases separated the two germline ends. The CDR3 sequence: CASSLNTGTYEQYF. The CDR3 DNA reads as TGTGCCAGTAGCCTTAATACAGGGACCTACGAGCAGTACTTC.

The chain's CDR3 is CASSLTSSSIYGYTF. The CDR3 DNA follows: TGTGCCAGCAGCTTAACGAGTAGCTCGATCTATGGCTACACCTTC. This chain connects TRBV7-2 to TRBJ1-2; no clear D. This CDR3 is built from 15 residues. Germline CDR1 SGHTA, CDR2 FQGNSA. Between the trimmed V and J ends, which lost 2 bases and 4 bases, there was a span of 14 bases.

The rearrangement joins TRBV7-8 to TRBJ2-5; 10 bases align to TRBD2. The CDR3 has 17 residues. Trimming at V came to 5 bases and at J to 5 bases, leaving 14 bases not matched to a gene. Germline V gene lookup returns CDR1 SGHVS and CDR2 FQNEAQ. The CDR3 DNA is TGTGCCAGCAGCCCCCATATGAGCGGGGGGGCAATTGAGACCCAGTACTTC. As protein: CASSPHMSGGAIETQYF.

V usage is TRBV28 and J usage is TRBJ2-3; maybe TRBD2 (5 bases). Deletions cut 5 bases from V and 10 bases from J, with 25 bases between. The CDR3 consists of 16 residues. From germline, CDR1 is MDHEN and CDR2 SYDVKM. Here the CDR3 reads CASSPRRSGSDSPQYF. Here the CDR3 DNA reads TGTGCCAGCAGTCCAAGACGGTCGGGGTCGGACTCTCCGCAGTATTTT.

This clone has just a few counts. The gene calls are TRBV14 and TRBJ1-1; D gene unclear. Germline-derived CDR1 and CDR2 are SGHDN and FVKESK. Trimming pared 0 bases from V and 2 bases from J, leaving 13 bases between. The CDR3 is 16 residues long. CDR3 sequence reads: CASSQDPGGFNTEAFF. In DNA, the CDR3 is TGTGCCAGCAGCCAAGATCCCGGAGGCTTTAACACTGAAGCTTTCTTT.

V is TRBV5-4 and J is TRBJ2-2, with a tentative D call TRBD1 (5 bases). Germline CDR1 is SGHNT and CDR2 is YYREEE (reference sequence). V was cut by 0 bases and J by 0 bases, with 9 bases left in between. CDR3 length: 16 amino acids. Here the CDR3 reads CASSLEPRANTGELFF. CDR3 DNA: TGTGCCAGCAGCTTGGAACCCAGGGCGAACACCGGGGAGCTGTTTTTT.

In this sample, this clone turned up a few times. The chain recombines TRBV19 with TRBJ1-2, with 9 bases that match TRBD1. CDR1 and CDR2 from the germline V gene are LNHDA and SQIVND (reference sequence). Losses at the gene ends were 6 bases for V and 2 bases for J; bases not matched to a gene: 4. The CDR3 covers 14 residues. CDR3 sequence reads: CASRQTGGNYGYTF. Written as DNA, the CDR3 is TGTGCCAGTAGACAGACAGGGGGGAACTATGGCTACACCTTC.

The CDR3 here is CASSRAPGTGDFYEQYF. The CDR3 DNA is TGTGCCAGCTCACGGGCCCCCGGGACAGGGGATTTCTACGAGCAGTACTTC. This chain links TRBV18 with TRBJ2-7, with 10 bases identical to TRBD1. Germline V gene data show CDR1 as KGHSH and CDR2 as LQKENI. This CDR3 region has 17 residues. V trimming: 4 bases; J trimming: 3 bases; junction bases outside the gene matches: 12. The full variable domain, with the rest looked up from reference TRBV18 and TRBJ2-7, is NAGVMQNPRHLVRRRGQEARLRCSPMKGHSHVYWYRQLPEEGLKFMVYLQKENIIDESGMPKERFSAEFPKEGPSILRIQQVVRGDSAAYFCASSRAPGTGDFYEQYFGPGTRLTVT.

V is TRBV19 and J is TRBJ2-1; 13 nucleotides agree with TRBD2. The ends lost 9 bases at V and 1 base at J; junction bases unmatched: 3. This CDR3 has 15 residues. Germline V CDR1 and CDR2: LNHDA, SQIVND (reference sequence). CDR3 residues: CASTSGRESYNEQFF. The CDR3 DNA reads TGTGCCAGCACTAGCGGGAGGGAGTCCTACAATGAGCAGTTCTTC.

The CDR3 bases are TGTGCCAGCAGCTCCCAAACTAGCCGCTCCTACAATGAGCAGTTCTTC. Translation gives CASSSQTSRSYNEQFF. V and J are TRBV5-4 and TRBJ2-1; TRBD2 might be the D (6 bases). CDR3 size: 16 residues. Trimming took off 3 bases at V and 0 bases at J, with 13 bases between the two ends. Germline-derived CDR1 and CDR2 are SGHNT and YYREEE (reference sequence).

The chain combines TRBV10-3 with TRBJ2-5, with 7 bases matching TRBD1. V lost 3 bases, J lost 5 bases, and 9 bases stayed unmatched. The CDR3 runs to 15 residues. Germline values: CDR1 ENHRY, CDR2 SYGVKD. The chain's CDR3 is CAISERDRTRETQYF. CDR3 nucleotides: TGTGCCATCAGTGAACGGGACAGAACTAGGGAGACCCAGTACTTC.

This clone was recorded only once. This CDR3 is CASSGGNSYEQYF. Written as DNA, the CDR3 is TGTGCCAGCAGTGGCGGGAATTCCTACGAGCAGTACTTC. This chain joins TRBV2 and TRBJ2-7; D may be TRBD2 (6 bases). Germline V CDR1 and CDR2: SNHLY, FYNNEI. V was cut by 4 bases and J by 1 base, with 8 bases left in between. This CDR3 is built from 13 residues.

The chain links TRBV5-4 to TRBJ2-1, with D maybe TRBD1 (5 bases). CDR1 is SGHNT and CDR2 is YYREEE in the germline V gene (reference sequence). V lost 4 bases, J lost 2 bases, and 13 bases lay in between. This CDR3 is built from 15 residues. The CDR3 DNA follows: TGTGCCAGCAGCACAAAGACAGACACCTACAATGAGCAGTTCTTC. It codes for CASSTKTDTYNEQFF.

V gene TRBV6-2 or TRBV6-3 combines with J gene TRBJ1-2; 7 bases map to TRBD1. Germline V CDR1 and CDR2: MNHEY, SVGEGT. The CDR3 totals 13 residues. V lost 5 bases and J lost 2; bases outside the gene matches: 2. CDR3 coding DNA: TGTGCCAGCAGTCTACAGGGGAACTATGGCTACACCTTC. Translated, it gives CASSLQGNYGYTF.

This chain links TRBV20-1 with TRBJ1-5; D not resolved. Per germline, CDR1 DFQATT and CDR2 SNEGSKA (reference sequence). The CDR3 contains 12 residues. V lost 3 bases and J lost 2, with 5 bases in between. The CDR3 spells CSASSGNQPQHF. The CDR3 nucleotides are TGCAGTGCTAGTTCGGGCAATCAGCCCCAGCATTTT.

CDR3 in amino acids: CATSDQGTVATQYF. Written as DNA, the CDR3 is TGTGCCACCAGTGATCAAGGGACAGTCGCGACCCAGTACTTC. V usage is TRBV24-1 and J usage is TRBJ2-5, with TRBD1 matching 7 bases. Trimming at V came to 3 bases and at J to 7 bases, leaving 7 bases not matched to a gene. The CDR3 runs to 14 residues. CDR1 and CDR2 (germline): KGHDR, SFDVKD.

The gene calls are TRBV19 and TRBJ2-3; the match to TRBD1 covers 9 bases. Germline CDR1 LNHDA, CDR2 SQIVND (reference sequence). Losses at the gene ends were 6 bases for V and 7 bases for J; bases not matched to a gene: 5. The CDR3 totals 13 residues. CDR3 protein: CASRGQGMYTQYF. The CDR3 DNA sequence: TGTGCCAGTAGAGGACAGGGGATGTATACGCAGTATTTT.

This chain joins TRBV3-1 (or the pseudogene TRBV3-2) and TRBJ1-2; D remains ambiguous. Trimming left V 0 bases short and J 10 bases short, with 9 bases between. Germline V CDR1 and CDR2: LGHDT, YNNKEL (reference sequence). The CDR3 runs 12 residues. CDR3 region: CASSQESRDYTF. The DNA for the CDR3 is TGTGCCAGCAGCCAAGAGAGTCGCGACTACACCTTC.

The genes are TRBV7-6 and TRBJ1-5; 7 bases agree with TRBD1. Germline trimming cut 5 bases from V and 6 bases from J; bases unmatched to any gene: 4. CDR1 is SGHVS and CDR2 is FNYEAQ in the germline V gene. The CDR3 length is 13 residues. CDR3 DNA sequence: TGTGCCAGCAGCGCCGACAGGGCTCAGCCCCAGCATTTT. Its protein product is CASSADRAQPQHF.

Here the CDR3 DNA reads TGTGCCAGCAGGGACAGAAGCTCCTACGAGCAGTACTTC. This encodes CASRDRSSYEQYF. The chain uses TRBV9 and TRBJ2-7, with a weak D call TRBD1 (6 bases). The V and J ends lost 5 bases and 0 bases respectively, with 9 bases between them. The CDR3 has 13 residues. The germline CDR1 and CDR2 sequences are SGDLS and YYNGEE.

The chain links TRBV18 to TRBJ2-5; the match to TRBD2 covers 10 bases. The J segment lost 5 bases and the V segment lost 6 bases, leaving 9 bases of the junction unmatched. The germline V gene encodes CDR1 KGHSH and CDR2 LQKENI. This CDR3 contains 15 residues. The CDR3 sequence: CASSPQREGRETQYF. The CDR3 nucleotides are TGTGCCAGCTCTCCTCAGCGGGAGGGCCGTGAGACCCAGTACTTC.